The 8 T cell receptor beta chains below all came from one sample that was sequenced in a study of blood T cell repertoires in COVID-19. Data came from immunoSEQ multiplex PCR; TCRdb stores just in-frame clones and leaves some out. Of around 250,000 clones in the sample, around 84% were seen once. The sample taken for sequencing was peripheral blood. The receptors stem from an older woman with active or convalescent COVID-19.

This rearrangement joins TRBV11-2 to TRBJ1-5; 9 bases map to TRBD1. Germline-derived CDR1 and CDR2 are SGHAT and FQNNGV. V was pared by 1 base and J by 7 bases, with 2 bases of the junction left unmatched. The CDR3 spans 14 residues. For the CDR3, the DNA is TGTGCCAGCAGCTTAGCACAGGGGGCACAGCCCCAGCATTTT. Translation: CASSLAQGAQPQHF.

In this sample, this clone turned up once. The chain links TRBV6-4 to TRBJ1-3; no clear D gene. The V end was cut by 8 bases, the J end by 0 bases, with 5 bases between. CDR1 is MRHNA, CDR2 SNTAGT, per germline. This CDR3 contains 12 residues. The CDR3 region is CASGSSGNTIYF. The CDR3 DNA sequence: TGTGCCAGCGGGAGCTCTGGAAACACCATATATTTT.

The CDR3 loop is CASGTVGGSNYGYTF. The CDR3 nucleotides are TGTGCTAGTGGGACAGTCGGCGGCTCTAACTATGGCTACACCTTC. This rearrangement joins TRBV12-5 to TRBJ1-2; D may be TRBD1 (5 bases). Trimming removed 6 bases at V and 0 bases at J, with 14 bases between. The CDR3 covers 15 residues. CDR1 LGHNT and CDR2 FRNRAP come from the germline V gene.

V gene TRBV27 combines with J gene TRBJ2-2; 7 positions match TRBD1. V was clipped by 6 bases and J by 6 bases; unmatched bases: 7. Germline values: CDR1 MNHEY, CDR2 SMNVEV (reference sequence). CDR3 length: 14 residues. In DNA, the CDR3 is TGTGCCAGCAGGTCGGGACAGCAGGCCGGGGAGCTGTTTTTT. It encodes CASRSGQQAGELFF.

This clone appeared a single time. The rearrangement uses TRBV7-9 and TRBJ2-7; D might be TRBD1 (6 bases). The CDR3 loop spans 15 amino acids. V lost 4 bases and J 2 bases, leaving 15 bases between the germline ends. Germline-derived CDR1 and CDR2 are SEHNR and FQNEAQ (reference sequence). The CDR3 spells CASSSPRTAAYEQYF. The DNA of the CDR3 is TGTGCCAGCAGCTCGCCTCGGACAGCTGCCTACGAGCAGTACTTC. The full variable domain, in which reference TRBV7-9 and TRBJ2-7 provide the parts outside the CDR3, is DTGVSQNPRHKITKRGQNVTFRCDPISEHNRLYWYRQTLGQGPEFLTYFQNEAQLEKSRLLSDRFSAERPKGSFSTLEIQRTEQGDSAMYLCASSSPRTAAYEQYFGPGTRLTVT.

The genes are TRBV14 and TRBJ1-3; the D is unclear. CDR1 is SGHDN and CDR2 is FVKESK in the germline V gene. The V end was cut by 0 bases, the J end by 4 bases, with 22 bases between. This CDR3 has 19 amino acids. CDR3 sequence reads: CASSQDNSEWESKGNTIYF. In DNA form, the CDR3 reads TGTGCCAGCAGCCAAGATAATTCTGAGTGGGAGTCGAAGGGAAACACCATATATTTT. Combining the CDR3 with reference TRBV14 and TRBJ1-3 gives the whole variable domain EAGVTQFPSHSVIEKGQTVTLRCDPISGHDNLYWYRRVMGKEIKFLLHFVKESKQDESGMPNNRFLAERTGGTYSTLKVQPAELEDSGVYFCASSQDNSEWESKGNTIYFGEGSWLTVV.

This clone was seen a single time. The chain joins TRBV6-6 to TRBJ2-3; 7 nucleotides align to TRBD1. Germline assignment: CDR1 MNHNY and CDR2 SVGAGI (reference sequence). After removal of 0 bases from V and 1 base from J, the junction contained 1 base not matched to a gene. The CDR3 runs to 15 residues. Here the CDR3 DNA reads TGTGCCAGCAGTTACTCGGGACAGCGCACAGATACGCAGTATTTT. It encodes CASSYSGQRTDTQYF.

The CDR3 sequence: CASSGDWNTEAFF. The CDR3 DNA follows: TGTGCCAGCAGCGGGGACTGGAACACTGAAGCTTTCTTT. V and J are TRBV7-2 and TRBJ1-1; D possibly corresponds to TRBD1 (5 bases). Germline loops: CDR1 SGHTA, CDR2 FQGNSA. V was trimmed by 5 bases and J by 1 base, leaving 8 bases between them. The CDR3 contains 13 residues.